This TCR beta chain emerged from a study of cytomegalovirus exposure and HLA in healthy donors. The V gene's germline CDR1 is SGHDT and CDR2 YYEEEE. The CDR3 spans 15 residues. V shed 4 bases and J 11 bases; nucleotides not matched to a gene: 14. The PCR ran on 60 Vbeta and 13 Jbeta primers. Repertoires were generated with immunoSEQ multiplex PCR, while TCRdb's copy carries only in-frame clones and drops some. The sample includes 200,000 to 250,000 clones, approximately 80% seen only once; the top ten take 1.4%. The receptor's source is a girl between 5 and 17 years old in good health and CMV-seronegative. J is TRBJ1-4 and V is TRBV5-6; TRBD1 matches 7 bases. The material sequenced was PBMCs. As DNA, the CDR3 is TGTGCCAGCAGCAAGAGACAGGGTGGGCCTGGGAAACTGTTTTTT. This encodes CASSKRQGGPGKLFF.